This T cell receptor beta chain was captured in a study of cytomegalovirus exposure and HLA in healthy donors. General study results and limits: Researchers counted 180 or so TCR beta chains as cytomegalovirus-associated. In a later analysis, HLA-associated beta chains showed higher expansion and lower generation probabilities than comparable chains. With further analysis later on, most CMV-associated TCR beta chains appeared HLA-restricted. Later on, an analysis found that several of the most significant clusters appeared to be linked to common viral pathogens, which included parvovirus B19.

In the PCR, 60 Vbeta and 13 Jbeta primers were used. Assay: immunoSEQ multiplex PCR; the TCRdb copy retains only in-frame clones and omits some. The table shows about 69,000 clones, with about 74% occurring only once. The V and J ends lost 10 bases and 5 bases respectively, with 18 bases between them. Germline V CDR1 and CDR2: SNHLY, FYNNEI. The CDR3 spans 13 residues. Concerning this clone itself: Its antigen remains unknown.

The J gene is TRBJ2-7, the V gene TRBV2; D is uncertain. Sequenced sample: PBMCs. The receptor was derived from a woman aged 30 to 39 in good health and CMV-seropositive. In DNA, the CDR3 is TGTGCCACCGGTACGGGTCCTTGGGACGAGCAGTACTTC. Translation: CATGTGPWDEQYF.